This is a list of T cell receptor beta chains from one sample in a study of cytomegalovirus exposure and HLA in healthy donors. Using immunoSEQ multiplex PCR, the repertoire was profiled, and TCRdb retains in-frame clones only, with some absent. The sample gives about 140,000 clones, 86% of which show up once; roughly 3% is in the top ten. Sequenced: PBMCs. The receptors stem from a man in his late teens or twenties in good health and CMV-seronegative. Both conserved end residues are part of each CDR3. Each record gives: J gene, V gene, clone size, D gene, CDR3 protein, CDR3 DNA. The D gene is left open where the match is weak. Size tells how often a clone was seen (once, few, many) or the class of an expanded clone, and some rows leave it out.

J: TRBJ2-5
V: TRBV6-6
size: -
D: TRBD2
CDR3: CASRHTSGGEQETQYF
DNA: TGTGCCAGCAGGCATACTAGCGGGGGGGAACAAGAGACCCAGTACTTC

J: TRBJ2-6
V: TRBV29-1
size: -
D: -
CDR3: CSVATRGSGANVLTF
DNA: TGCAGCGTTGCTACCAGGGGCTCTGGGGCCAACGTCCTGACTTTC

J: TRBJ2-7
V: TRBV5-4
size: few
D: TRBD1
CDR3: CASSWGSGQASYEQYF
DNA: TGTGCCAGCAGCTGGGGGTCGGGACAGGCGTCCTACGAGCAGTACTTC

J: TRBJ2-6
V: TRBV30
size: -
D: -
CDR3: CAWSLMSSGANVLTF
DNA: TGTGCCTGGAGTCTCATGAGCTCTGGGGCCAACGTCCTGACTTTC

J: TRBJ2-1
V: TRBV27
size: -
D: -
CDR3: CASWRASYNEQFF
DNA: TGTGCCAGTTGGCGGGCCTCCTACAATGAGCAGTTCTTC

J: TRBJ1-6
V: TRBV5-4
size: -
D: TRBD1
CDR3: CASSLGTGAWTQPLHF
DNA: TGTGCCAGCAGCTTAGGGACAGGGGCGTGGACTCAACCCCTCCACTTT

J: TRBJ2-6
V: TRBV6-5
size: -
D: TRBD2
CDR3: CASSYGGVGANVLTF
DNA: TGTGCCAGCAGTTACGGGGGGGTCGGGGCCAACGTCCTGACTTTC

J: TRBJ1-2
V: TRBV28
size: -
D: -
CDR3: CASSSPPTAYYGYTF
DNA: TGTGCCAGCAGTTCCCCCCCGACAGCCTACTATGGCTACACCTTC

J: TRBJ2-6
V: TRBV10-2
size: -
D: TRBD1
CDR3: CASSEDRAGANVLTF
DNA: TGCGCCAGCAGTGAAGACAGGGCTGGGGCCAACGTCCTGACTTTC

J: TRBJ2-1
V: TRBV5-4
size: -
D: TRBD2
CDR3: CASSLAVDSGGANEQFF
DNA: TGTGCCAGCAGCTTGGCCGTGGATAGCGGGGGGGCCAATGAGCAGTTCTTC

J: TRBJ1-3
V: TRBV9
size: -
D: -
CDR3: CASRKESSGNTIYF
DNA: TGTGCCAGCCGGAAGGAGAGCTCTGGAAACACCATATATTTT

J: TRBJ2-1
V: TRBV7-9
size: -
D: -
CDR3: CASSPLATHNEQFF
DNA: TGTGCCAGCAGCCCATTAGCGACACACAATGAGCAGTTCTTC

J: TRBJ1-1
V: TRBV18
size: -
D: -
CDR3: CASSPFISRGDTEAFF
DNA: TGTGCCAGCTCACCTTTTATAAGCAGGGGTGACACTGAAGCTTTCTTT

J: TRBJ1-5
V: TRBV2
size: -
D: -
CDR3: CASTLSGVHSNQPQHF
DNA: TGTGCCAGCACCTTGTCGGGAGTTCATAGCAATCAGCCCCAGCATTTT

J: TRBJ1-4
V: TRBV4-1
size: -
D: -
CDR3: CASSQQQGRIATNEKLFF
DNA: TGCGCCAGCAGCCAGCAACAGGGAAGGATTGCAACTAATGAAAAACTGTTTTTT

J: TRBJ1-3
V: TRBV9
size: -
D: -
CDR3: CASSVLTTGTDTIYF
DNA: TGTGCCAGCAGCGTCTTAACCACAGGGACGGACACCATATATTTT

J: TRBJ2-2
V: TRBV5-1
size: -
D: TRBD2
CDR3: CASNTGDVAGTGELFF
DNA: TGCGCCAGCAACACAGGAGACGTAGCGGGCACCGGGGAGCTGTTTTTT

J: TRBJ2-7
V: TRBV9
size: -
D: TRBD1
CDR3: CASSPRTGGIYEQYF
DNA: TGTGCCAGCAGCCCTCGGACAGGGGGGATCTACGAGCAGTACTTC